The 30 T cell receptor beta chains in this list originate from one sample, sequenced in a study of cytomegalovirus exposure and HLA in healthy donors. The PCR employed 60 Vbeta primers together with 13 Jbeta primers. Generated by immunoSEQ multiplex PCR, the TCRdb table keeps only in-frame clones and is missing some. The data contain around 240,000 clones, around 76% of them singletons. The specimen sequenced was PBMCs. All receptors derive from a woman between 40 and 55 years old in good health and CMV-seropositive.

The CDR3 region is CASSLVTGTVNTGELFF. The CDR3 DNA reads TGTGCCAGCAGCTTAGTAACTGGGACAGTAAACACCGGGGAGCTGTTTTTT. The rearrangement joins TRBV7-9 to TRBJ2-2; 7 bases agree with TRBD1. The CDR3 loop spans 17 amino acids. Germline values: CDR1 SEHNR, CDR2 FQNEAQ (reference sequence). V lost 1 base, J lost 2 bases, and 7 bases stayed unmatched.

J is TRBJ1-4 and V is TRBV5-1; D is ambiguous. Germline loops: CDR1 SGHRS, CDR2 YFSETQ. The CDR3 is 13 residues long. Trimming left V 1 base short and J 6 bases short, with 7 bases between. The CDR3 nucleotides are TGCGCCAGCAGCTTGACTCCCGATGAAAAACTGTTTTTT. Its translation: CASSLTPDEKLFF.

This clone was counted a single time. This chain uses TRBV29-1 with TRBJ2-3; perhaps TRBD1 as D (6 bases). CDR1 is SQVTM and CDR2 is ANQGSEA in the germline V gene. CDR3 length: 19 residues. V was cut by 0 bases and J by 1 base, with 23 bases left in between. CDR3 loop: CSVEDPLAGLKGGTDTQYF. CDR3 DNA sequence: TGCAGCGTTGAAGACCCACTGGCGGGCCTGAAGGGGGGCACAGATACGCAGTATTTT.

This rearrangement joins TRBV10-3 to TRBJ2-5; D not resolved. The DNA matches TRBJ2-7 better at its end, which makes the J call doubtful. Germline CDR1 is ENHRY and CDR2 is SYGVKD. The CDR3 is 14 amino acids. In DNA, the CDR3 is TGTGCCATCACCGACGTTTTGGTCAGGTACGAGCAGTACTTC. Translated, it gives CAITDVLVRYEQYF.

The CDR3 DNA follows: TGTGCCAGCGGTCCGGGCAGGGGGGTCAATGAGCAGTTCTTC. It encodes CASGPGRGVNEQFF. The V gene is TRBV2, the J gene TRBJ2-1, with D tentatively TRBD1 (7 bases). The germline V gene has CDR1 SNHLY and CDR2 FYNNEI. CDR3 length: 14 amino acids. Trimming stripped 8 bases from V and 6 bases from J, with 17 bases between. Combining the CDR3 with reference TRBV2 and TRBJ2-1 gives the whole variable domain EPEVTQTPSHQVTQMGQEVILRCVPISNHLYFYWYRQILGQKVEFLVSFYNNEISEKSEIFDDQFSVERPDGSNFTLKIRSTKLEDSAMYFCASGPGRGVNEQFFGPGTRLTVL.

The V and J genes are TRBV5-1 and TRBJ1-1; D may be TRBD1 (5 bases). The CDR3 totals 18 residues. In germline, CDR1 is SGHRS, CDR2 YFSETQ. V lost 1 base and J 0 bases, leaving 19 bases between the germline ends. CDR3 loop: CASSLRAGLIPMNTEAFF. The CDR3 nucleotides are TGCGCCAGCAGCTTGCGGGCAGGGCTCATTCCTATGAACACTGAAGCTTTCTTT.

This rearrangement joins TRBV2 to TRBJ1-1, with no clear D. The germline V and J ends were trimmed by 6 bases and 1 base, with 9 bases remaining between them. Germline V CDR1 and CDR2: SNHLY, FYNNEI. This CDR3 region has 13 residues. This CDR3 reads CASRQQQNTEAFF. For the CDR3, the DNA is TGTGCCAGCAGACAACAGCAGAACACTGAAGCTTTCTTT.

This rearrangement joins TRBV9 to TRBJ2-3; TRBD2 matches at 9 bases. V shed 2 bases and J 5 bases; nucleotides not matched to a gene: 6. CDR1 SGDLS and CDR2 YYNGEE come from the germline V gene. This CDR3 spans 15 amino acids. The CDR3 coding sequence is TGTGCCAGCAGCGTGAGACTAGCGGCCATAGATACGCAGTATTTT. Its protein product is CASSVRLAAIDTQYF.

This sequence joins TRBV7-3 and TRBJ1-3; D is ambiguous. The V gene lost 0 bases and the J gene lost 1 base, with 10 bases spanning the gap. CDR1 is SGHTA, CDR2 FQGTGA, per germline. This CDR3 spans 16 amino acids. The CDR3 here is CASSLTSRGSGNTIYF. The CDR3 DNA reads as TGTGCCAGCAGCTTAACGAGTAGAGGGTCTGGAAACACCATATATTTT.

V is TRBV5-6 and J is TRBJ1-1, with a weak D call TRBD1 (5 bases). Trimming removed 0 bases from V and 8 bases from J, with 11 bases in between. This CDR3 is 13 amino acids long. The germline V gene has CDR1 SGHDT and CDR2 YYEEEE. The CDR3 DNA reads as TGTGCCAGCAGCTTGGCCTCAGGGCAAGAAGCTTTCTTT. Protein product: CASSLASGQEAFF. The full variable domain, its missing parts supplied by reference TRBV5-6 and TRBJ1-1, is DAGVTQSPTHLIKTRGQQVTLRCSPKSGHDTVSWYQQALGQGPQFIFQYYEEEERQRGNFPDRFSGHQFPNYSSELNVNALLLGDSALYLCASSLASGQEAFFGQGTRLTVV.

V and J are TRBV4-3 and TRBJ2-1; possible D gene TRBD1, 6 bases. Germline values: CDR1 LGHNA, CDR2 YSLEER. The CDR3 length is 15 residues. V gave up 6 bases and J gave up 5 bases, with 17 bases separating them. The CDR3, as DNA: TGCGCCAGCAGTATTGGGGGCGGGTCCCACAATGAGCAGTTCTTC. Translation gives CASSIGGGSHNEQFF.

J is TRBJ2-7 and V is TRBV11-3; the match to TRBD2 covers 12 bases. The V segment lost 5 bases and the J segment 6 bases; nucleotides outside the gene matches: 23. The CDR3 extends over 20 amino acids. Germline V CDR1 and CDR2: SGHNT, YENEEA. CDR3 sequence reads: CASSPSGGRTSGDSSLEQYF. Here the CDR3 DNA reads TGTGCCAGCAGCCCATCCGGGGGGAGGACTAGCGGGGACTCCTCTCTCGAGCAGTACTTC.

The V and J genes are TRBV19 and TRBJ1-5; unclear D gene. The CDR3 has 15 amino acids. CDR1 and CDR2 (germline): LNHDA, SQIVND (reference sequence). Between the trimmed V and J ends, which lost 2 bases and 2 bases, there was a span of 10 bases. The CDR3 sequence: CASSISRLGNQPQHF. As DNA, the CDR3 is TGTGCCAGTAGTATAAGCAGGTTAGGCAATCAGCCCCAGCATTTT.

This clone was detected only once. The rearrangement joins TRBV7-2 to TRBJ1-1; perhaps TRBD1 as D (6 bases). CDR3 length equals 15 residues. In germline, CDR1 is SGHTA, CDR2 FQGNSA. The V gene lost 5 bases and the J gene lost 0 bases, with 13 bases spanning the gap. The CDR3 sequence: CASSPPGHLNTEAFF. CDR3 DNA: TGTGCCAGCAGCCCACCGGGACACTTGAACACTGAAGCTTTCTTT.

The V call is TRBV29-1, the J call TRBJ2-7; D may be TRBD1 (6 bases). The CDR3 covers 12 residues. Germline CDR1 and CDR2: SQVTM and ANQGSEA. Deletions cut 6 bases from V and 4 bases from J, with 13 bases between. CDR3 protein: CSVVQGTYEQYF. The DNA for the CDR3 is TGCAGCGTCGTGCAGGGGACGTACGAGCAGTACTTC.

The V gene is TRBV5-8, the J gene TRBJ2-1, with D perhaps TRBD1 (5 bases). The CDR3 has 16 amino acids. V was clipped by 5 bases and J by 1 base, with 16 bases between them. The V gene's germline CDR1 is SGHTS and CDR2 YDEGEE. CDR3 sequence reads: CASSKMTQVSYNEQFF. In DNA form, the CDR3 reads TGTGCCAGCAGTAAAATGACACAGGTATCCTACAATGAGCAGTTCTTC.

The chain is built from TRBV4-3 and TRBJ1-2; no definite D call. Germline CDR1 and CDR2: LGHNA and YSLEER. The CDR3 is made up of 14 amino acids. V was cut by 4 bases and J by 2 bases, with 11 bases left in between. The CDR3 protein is CASSRHRENYGYTF. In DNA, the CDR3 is TGCGCCAGCAGCCGGCACCGGGAGAACTATGGCTACACCTTC.

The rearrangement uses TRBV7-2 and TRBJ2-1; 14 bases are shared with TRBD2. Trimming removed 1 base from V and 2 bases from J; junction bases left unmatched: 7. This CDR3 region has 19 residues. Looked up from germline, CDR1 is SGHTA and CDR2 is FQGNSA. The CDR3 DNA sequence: TGTGCCAGCAGCTTAGTCGGACTAGCGGGGGGCGCTACCTACAATGAGCAGTTCTTC. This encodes CASSLVGLAGGATYNEQFF.

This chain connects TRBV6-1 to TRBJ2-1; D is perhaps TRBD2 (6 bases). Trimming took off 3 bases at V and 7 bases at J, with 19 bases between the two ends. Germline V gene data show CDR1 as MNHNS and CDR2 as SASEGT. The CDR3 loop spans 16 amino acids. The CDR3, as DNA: TGTGCCAGCAGTGAGCGGGACTTCTGGGGCTCAAATGAGCAGTTCTTC. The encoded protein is CASSERDFWGSNEQFF.

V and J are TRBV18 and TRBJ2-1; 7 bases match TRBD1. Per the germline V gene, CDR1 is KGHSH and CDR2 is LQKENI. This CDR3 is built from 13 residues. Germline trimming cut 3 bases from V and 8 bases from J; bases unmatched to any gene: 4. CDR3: CASSPRQGDEQFF. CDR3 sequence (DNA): TGTGCCAGCTCACCTAGACAGGGCGATGAGCAGTTCTTC.

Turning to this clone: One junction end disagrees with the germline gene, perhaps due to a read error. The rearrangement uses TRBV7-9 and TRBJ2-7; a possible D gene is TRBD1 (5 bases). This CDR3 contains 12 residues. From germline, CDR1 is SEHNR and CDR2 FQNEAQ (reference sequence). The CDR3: CSSSLGLGEQYF. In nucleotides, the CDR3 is TGTTCCAGCAGCCTGGGGCTGGGCGAGCAGTACTTC. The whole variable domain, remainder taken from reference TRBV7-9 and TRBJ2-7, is DTGVSQNPRHKITKRGQNVTFRCDPISEHNRLYWYRQTLGQGPEFLTYFQNEAQLEKSRLLSDRFSAERPKGSFSTLEIQRTEQGDSAMYLCSSSLGLGEQYFGPGTRLTVT.

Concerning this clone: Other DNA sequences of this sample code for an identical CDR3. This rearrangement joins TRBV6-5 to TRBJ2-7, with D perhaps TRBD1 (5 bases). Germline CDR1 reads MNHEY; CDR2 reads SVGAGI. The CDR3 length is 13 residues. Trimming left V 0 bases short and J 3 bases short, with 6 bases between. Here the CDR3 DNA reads TGTGCCAGCAGTTACTCTAGGGGCTACGAGCAGTACTTC. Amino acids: CASSYSRGYEQYF.

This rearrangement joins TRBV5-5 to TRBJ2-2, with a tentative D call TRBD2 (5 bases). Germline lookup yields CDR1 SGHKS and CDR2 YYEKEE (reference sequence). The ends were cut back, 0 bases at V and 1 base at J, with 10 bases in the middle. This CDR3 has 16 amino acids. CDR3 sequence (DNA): TGTGCCAGCAGCTTGGAGAGCGGAGGGAACACCGGGGAGCTGTTTTTT. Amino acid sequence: CASSLESGGNTGELFF.

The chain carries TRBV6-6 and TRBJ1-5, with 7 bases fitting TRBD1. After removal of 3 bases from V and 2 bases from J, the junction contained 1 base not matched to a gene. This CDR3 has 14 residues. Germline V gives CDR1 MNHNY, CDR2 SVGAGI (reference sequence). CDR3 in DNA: TGTGCCAGCAGTTATACAGGGGGCAATCAGCCCCAGCATTTT. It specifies CASSYTGGNQPQHF.

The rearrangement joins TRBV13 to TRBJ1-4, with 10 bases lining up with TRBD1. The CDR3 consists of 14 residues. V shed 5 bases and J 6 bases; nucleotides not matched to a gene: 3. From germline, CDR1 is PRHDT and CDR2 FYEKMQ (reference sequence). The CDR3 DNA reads TGTGCCAGCAGCGTAGACAGGGGGCATGAAAAACTGTTTTTT. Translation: CASSVDRGHEKLFF.

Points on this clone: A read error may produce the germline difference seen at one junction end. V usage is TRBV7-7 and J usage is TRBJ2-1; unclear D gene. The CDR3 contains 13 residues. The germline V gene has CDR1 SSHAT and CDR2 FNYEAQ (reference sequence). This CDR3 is CASSPQIRHEQFF. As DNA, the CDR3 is TGTGCTAGCAGCCCTCAAATCAGGCATGAGCAGTTCTTC. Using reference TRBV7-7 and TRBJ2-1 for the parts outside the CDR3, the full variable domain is GAGVSQSPRYKVTKRGQDVTLRCDPISSHATLYWYQQALGQGPEFLTYFNYEAQPDKSGLPSDRFSAERPEGSISTLTIQRTEQRDSAMYRCASSPQIRHEQFFGPGTRLTVL.

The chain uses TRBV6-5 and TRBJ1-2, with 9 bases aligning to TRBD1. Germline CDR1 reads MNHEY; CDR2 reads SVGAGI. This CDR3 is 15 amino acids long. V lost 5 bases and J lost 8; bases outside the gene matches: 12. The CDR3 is CASSLLSGTGSGYTF. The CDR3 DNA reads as TGTGCCAGCAGTCTCCTCTCGGGGACAGGGTCAGGCTACACCTTC.

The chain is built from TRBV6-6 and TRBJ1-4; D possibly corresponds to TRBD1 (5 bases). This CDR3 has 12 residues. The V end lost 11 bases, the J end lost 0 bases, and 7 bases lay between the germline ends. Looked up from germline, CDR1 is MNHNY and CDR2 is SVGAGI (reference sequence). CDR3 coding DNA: TGTGCCGCAGGGCCAACTAATGAAAAACTGTTTTTT. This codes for CAAGPTNEKLFF.

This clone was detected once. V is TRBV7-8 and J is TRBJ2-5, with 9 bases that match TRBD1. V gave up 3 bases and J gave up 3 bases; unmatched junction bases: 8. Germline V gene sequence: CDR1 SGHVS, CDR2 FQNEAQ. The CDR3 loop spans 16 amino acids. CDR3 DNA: TGTGCCAGCAGCTTTGGGACAGGGAGAGGAGAAGAGACCCAGTACTTC. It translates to CASSFGTGRGEETQYF.

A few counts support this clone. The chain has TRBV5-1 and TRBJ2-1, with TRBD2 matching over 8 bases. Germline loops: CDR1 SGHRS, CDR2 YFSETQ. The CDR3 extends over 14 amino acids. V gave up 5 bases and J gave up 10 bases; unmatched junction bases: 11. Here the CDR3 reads CASSLSGGGDEQFF. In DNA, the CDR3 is TGCGCCAGCAGTCTTTCCGGGGGGGGAGACGAGCAGTTCTTC.